The 20 T cell receptor beta chains presented below share a single source sample, sequenced in a study of blood T cells in healthy people across ages. The authors ran a second PCR of about 7 to 11 cycles using a sample-barcoded 5' primer and a J-beta primer mix. TCRdb fed the 5' RACE reads into MiXCR, producing one record per CDR3 protein. The repertoire holds over a million distinct CDR3 sequences, with approximately 42% as singletons. The sequencing sample was made of blood. These receptors all come from a woman between 18 and 29 years old in good health.

The V gene is TRBV14, the J gene TRBJ2-7; 9 positions agree with TRBD1. This CDR3 region has 14 residues. V lost 0 bases, J lost 7 bases, and 4 bases stayed unmatched. Germline CDR1 and CDR2: SGHDN and FVKESK. This chain's CDR3 is CASSQEYRGREQYF. CDR3 coding DNA: TGTGCCAGCAGCCAAGAATACAGGGGGCGAGAGCAGTACTTC.

This clonotype was detected only a few times. This chain connects TRBV25-1 to TRBJ1-1; D gene ambiguous. Trimming took off 0 bases at V and 3 bases at J, with 14 bases between the two ends. The CDR3 loop spans 16 amino acids. CDR1 is MGHDK and CDR2 is SYGVNS in the germline V gene. The DNA for the CDR3 is TGTGCCAGCAGTGAATATTTTCCGGGCGTGGACACTGAAGCTTTCTTT. This sequence encodes CASSEYFPGVDTEAFF. Complete variable domain (other parts from reference TRBV25-1 and TRBJ1-1): EADIYQTPRYLVIGTGKKITLECSQTMGHDKMYWYQQDPGMELHLIHYSYGVNSTEKGDLSSESTVSRIRTEHFPLTLESARPSHTSQYLCASSEYFPGVDTEAFFGQGTRLTVV.

V gene TRBV5-1 combines with J gene TRBJ2-2; D may be TRBD1 (6 bases). There are 15 residues in the CDR3. CDR1 SGHRS and CDR2 YFSETQ come from the germline V gene. V was shortened by 3 bases and J by 0 bases, with 9 bases between the two germline ends. CDR3 bases: TGCGCCAGCAGCTGGACAGTTGCGAACACCGGGGAGCTGTTTTTT. Amino acid sequence: CASSWTVANTGELFF.

This clonotype was seen more than once but under ten times. Possible read error: a much larger clone is one base away. CDR3 sequence: CASNPGGCSGANVLTF. CDR3 coding DNA: TGTGCCAGCAATCCCGGGGGCTGCTCTGGGGCCAACGTCCTGACTTTC. J is TRBJ2-6 and V is TRBV28; possibly TRBD1 or TRBD2 for D (6 bases each). Trimming stripped 7 bases from V and 0 bases from J, with 13 bases between. In germline, CDR1 is MDHEN, CDR2 SYDVKM. This CDR3 region has 16 residues. Full variable domain (rest looked up from reference TRBV28 and TRBJ2-6): DVKVTQSSRYLVKRTGEKVFLECVQDMDHENMFWYRQDPGLGLRLIYFSYDVKMKEKGDIPEGYSVSREKKERFSLILESASTNQTSMYLCASNPGGCSGANVLTFGAGSRLTVL.

The J gene is TRBJ2-1, the V gene TRBV6-1; 12 bases align to TRBD2. Trimming at V came to 4 bases and at J to 10 bases, leaving 14 bases not matched to a gene. This CDR3 spans 17 amino acids. The V gene's germline CDR1 is MNHNS and CDR2 SASEGT. The CDR3, as DNA: TGTGCCAGCAGTGCGACAAATCTAGCGGGGGGGCCCCGGGAGCAGTTCTTC. Its translation: CASSATNLAGGPREQFF.

J is TRBJ2-2 and V is TRBV7-2, with 8 bases identical to TRBD1. The trim removed 5 bases at V and 7 bases at J, leaving 15 bases unmatched. Looked up from germline, CDR1 is SGHTA and CDR2 is FQGNSA. The CDR3 spans 17 residues. CDR3 residues: CASSPPRPGGMNGELFF. The CDR3 DNA sequence: TGTGCCAGCAGCCCCCCGCGCCCAGGGGGCATGAACGGGGAGCTGTTTTTT.

This clonotype was seen a few times. This chain joins TRBV20-1 and TRBJ2-1, with 8 bases fitting TRBD1. The germline V gene has CDR1 DFQATT and CDR2 SNEGSKA (reference sequence). This CDR3 comprises 15 residues. The V and J ends lost 6 bases and 1 base, in that order; junction bases with no gene match: 8. CDR3: CSASTTGDSYNEQFF. The CDR3 nucleotides read TGCAGTGCCTCAACGACAGGGGATTCCTACAATGAGCAGTTCTTC.

This chain connects TRBV20-1 to TRBJ2-5, with a possible D match to TRBD2 (6 bases). Trimming stripped 2 bases from V and 3 bases from J, with 13 bases between. In germline, CDR1 is DFQATT, CDR2 SNEGSKA (reference sequence). The CDR3 runs 14 residues. The CDR3: CSARPDSGKETQYF. DNA for the CDR3: TGCAGTGCTAGACCTGATAGCGGAAAAGAGACCCAGTACTTC.

The chain has TRBV6-5 and TRBJ1-1; D ambiguous. This CDR3 contains 11 residues. V lost 9 bases and J lost 6, with 11 bases in between. CDR1 is MNHEY and CDR2 is SVGAGI in the germline V gene. CDR3 protein: CASNLGAEAFF. The CDR3 DNA is TGTGCCAGTAACCTTGGGGCTGAAGCTTTCTTT.

This clonotype showed up just a few times. The J gene is TRBJ2-1, the V gene TRBV20-1; D might be TRBD2 (5 bases). The germline V gene has CDR1 DFQATT and CDR2 SNEGSKA (reference sequence). The CDR3 runs 12 residues. Between the trimmed V and J ends, which lost 5 bases and 8 bases, there was a span of 13 bases. CDR3 in amino acids: CSAPPAGDEQFF. The CDR3 nucleotides are TGCAGTGCTCCGCCCGCCGGGGATGAGCAGTTCTTC.

The chain employs TRBV5-1 and TRBJ2-4; maybe TRBD1 (6 bases). Deletions cut 0 bases from V and 13 bases from J, with 11 bases between. The germline V gene has CDR1 SGHRS and CDR2 YFSETQ. The CDR3 consists of 12 residues. The CDR3 DNA reads as TGCGCCAGCAGCTTGGAGGACAGAACACAGTACTTC. Its translation is CASSLEDRTQYF.

The gene calls are TRBV12-5 and TRBJ2-5; TRBD2 aligns across 8 bases. The V and J ends lost 3 bases and 11 bases, in that order; junction bases with no gene match: 11. This CDR3 region has 14 residues. The germline V gene encodes CDR1 LGHNT and CDR2 FRNRAP. The CDR3 reads CASGLSGGNNEQYF. CDR3 coding DNA: TGTGCTAGTGGTTTAAGCGGGGGTAACAATGAGCAGTACTTC.

Only one count was recorded for this clonotype. The rearrangement links TRBV12-3 or TRBV12-4 to TRBJ2-7; maybe TRBD2 (6 bases). The CDR3 is 15 amino acids. Deletions cut 5 bases from V and 7 bases from J, with 21 bases between. Here the CDR3 DNA reads TGTGCCAGCAGTAAACTAGCTTTTTCTCTCAATGAGCAGTACTTC. It specifies CASSKLAFSLNEQYF.

This chain connects TRBV29-1 to TRBJ2-2, with a possible D match to TRBD2 (6 bases). The CDR3 sequence is 13 residues long. The germline V gene has CDR1 SQVTM and CDR2 ANQGSEA. Deletions cut 7 bases from V and 3 bases from J, with 12 bases between. Written as DNA, the CDR3 is TGCAGCGCCGGCGGGGTGGACACCGGGGAGCTGTTTTTT. Translating it yields CSAGGVDTGELFF.

V is TRBV20-1 and J is TRBJ2-7, with a tentative D call TRBD2 (6 bases). Germline lookup yields CDR1 DFQATT and CDR2 SNEGSKA (reference sequence). The CDR3 has 15 residues. V lost 2 bases and J lost 2, with 16 bases in between. CDR3 residues: CSARFTASATYEQYF. CDR3 bases: TGCAGTGCTAGATTCACGGCTAGCGCCACCTACGAGCAGTACTTC.

The V gene is TRBV14, the J gene TRBJ1-2; D is perhaps TRBD1 (6 bases). The CDR3 is made up of 13 amino acids. The V end lost 4 bases, the J end lost 7 bases, and 13 bases lay between the germline ends. The germline CDR1 and CDR2 sequences are SGHDN and FVKESK. The CDR3, as DNA: TGTGCCAGCAGCCCATACTGGACAGCTGGCTACACCTTC. As protein: CASSPYWTAGYTF.

This clonotype was seen at least ten times. The V and J genes are TRBV2 and TRBJ2-7, with D uncertain. Germline CDR1 reads SNHLY; CDR2 reads FYNNEI. V gave up 8 bases and J gave up 5 bases, with 7 bases separating them. The CDR3 contains 10 residues. The CDR3 region is CASRRDEQYF. The CDR3 DNA is TGTGCCAGCCGGCGAGACGAGCAGTACTTC.

In the case of this clonotype: One end of the junction is discordant with germline, which a read error may explain. The V and J genes are TRBV27 and TRBJ1-2; no clear D. The CDR3 covers 15 residues. CDR1 MNHEY and CDR2 SMNVEV come from the germline V gene (reference sequence). The DNA for the CDR3 is TGTGTCAGCAGTTACTTCGTGGGTGCTAACTATGGCTACACCTTC. The encoded protein is CVSSYFVGANYGYTF.

There are a few counts of this clonotype. The chain couples TRBV5-1 to TRBJ1-5, with D possibly TRBD1 on 5 matching bases. Per the germline V gene, CDR1 is SGHRS and CDR2 is YFSETQ. The CDR3 is 15 amino acids. Trimming took 5 bases from V and 0 from J, leaving 12 bases between them. For the CDR3, the DNA is TGCGCCAGCAGTTCGCAGGGACTTAGCAATCAGCCCCAGCATTTT. Residues: CASSSQGLSNQPQHF.

This clonotype was recorded a few times. The J gene is TRBJ2-7, the V gene TRBV7-2; D possibly corresponds to TRBD1 (6 bases). Germline loops: CDR1 SGHTA, CDR2 FQGNSA. V lost 2 bases and J 5 bases, leaving 13 bases between the germline ends. There are 14 residues in the CDR3. The CDR3 region is CASSLQGYSDEQYF. The CDR3, as DNA: TGTGCCAGCAGCTTACAGGGGTATTCCGACGAGCAGTACTTC.